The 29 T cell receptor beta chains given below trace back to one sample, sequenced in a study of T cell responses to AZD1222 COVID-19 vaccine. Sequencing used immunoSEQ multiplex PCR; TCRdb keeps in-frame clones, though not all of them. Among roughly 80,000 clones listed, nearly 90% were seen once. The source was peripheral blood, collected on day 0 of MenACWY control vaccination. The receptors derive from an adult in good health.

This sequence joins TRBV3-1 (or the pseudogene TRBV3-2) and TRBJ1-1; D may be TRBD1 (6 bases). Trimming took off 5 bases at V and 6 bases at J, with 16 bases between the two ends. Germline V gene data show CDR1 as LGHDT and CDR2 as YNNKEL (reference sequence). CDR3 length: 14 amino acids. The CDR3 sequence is CASSTPGVGAEAFF. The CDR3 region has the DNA TGTGCCAGCAGCACTCCAGGGGTAGGGGCTGAAGCTTTCTTT.

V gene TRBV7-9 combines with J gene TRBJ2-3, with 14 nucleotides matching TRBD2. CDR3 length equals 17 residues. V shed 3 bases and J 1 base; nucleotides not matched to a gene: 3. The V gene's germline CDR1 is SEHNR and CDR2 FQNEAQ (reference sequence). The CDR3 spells CASSLLGLAGGTDTQYF. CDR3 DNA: TGTGCCAGCAGCTTGCTGGGACTAGCGGGGGGCACAGATACGCAGTATTTT.

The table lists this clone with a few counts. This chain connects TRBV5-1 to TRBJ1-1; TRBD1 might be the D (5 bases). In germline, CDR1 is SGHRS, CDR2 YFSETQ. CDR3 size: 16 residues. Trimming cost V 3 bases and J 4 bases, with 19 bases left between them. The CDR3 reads CASSSRAGTEGTEAFF. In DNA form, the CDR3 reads TGCGCCAGCAGCTCTCGGGCCGGGACGGAAGGCACTGAAGCTTTCTTT.

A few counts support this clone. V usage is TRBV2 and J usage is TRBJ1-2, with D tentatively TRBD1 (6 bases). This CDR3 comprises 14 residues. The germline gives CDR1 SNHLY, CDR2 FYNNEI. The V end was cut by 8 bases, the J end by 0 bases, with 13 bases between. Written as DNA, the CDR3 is TGTGCCAGCCTGCGGGACACTACTAACTATGGCTACACCTTC. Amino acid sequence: CASLRDTTNYGYTF.

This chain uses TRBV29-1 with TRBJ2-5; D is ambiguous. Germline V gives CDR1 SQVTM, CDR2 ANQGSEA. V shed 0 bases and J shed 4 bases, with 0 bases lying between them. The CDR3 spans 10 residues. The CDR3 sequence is CSVEEETQYF. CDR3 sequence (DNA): TGCAGCGTTGAAGAAGAGACCCAGTACTTC.

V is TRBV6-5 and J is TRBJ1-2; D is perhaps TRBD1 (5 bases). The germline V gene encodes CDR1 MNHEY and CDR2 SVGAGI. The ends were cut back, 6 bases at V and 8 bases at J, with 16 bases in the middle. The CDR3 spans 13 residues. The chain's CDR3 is CASSVVQGGGYTF. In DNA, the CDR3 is TGTGCCAGCAGCGTTGTTCAGGGCGGCGGCTACACCTTC.

CDR3 sequence (DNA): TGTGCCAGCAGTATCCGGGACAGGGCTGAAGCTTTCTTT. Translation: CASSIRDRAEAFF. This chain joins TRBV6-5 and TRBJ1-1; the match to TRBD1 covers 9 bases. The CDR3 is 13 amino acids. The germline V gene has CDR1 MNHEY and CDR2 SVGAGI. The J segment lost 6 bases and the V segment lost 5 bases, leaving 4 bases of the junction unmatched.

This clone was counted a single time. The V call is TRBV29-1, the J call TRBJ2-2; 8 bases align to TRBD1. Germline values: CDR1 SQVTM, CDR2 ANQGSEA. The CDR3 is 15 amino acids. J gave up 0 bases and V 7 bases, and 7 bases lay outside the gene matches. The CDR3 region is CSAIRGQTNTGELFF. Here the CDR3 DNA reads TGCAGCGCCATCAGGGGGCAAACGAACACCGGGGAGCTGTTTTTT.

The CDR3 DNA is TGTGCCAGCATTAAGACAGGGGGCCCGACAGATACGCAGTATTTT. It codes for CASIKTGGPTDTQYF. J is TRBJ2-3 and V is TRBV28, with TRBD1 matching 10 bases. Germline V gene sequence: CDR1 MDHEN, CDR2 SYDVKM. The V segment lost 7 bases and the J segment 3 bases; nucleotides outside the gene matches: 7. This CDR3 spans 15 amino acids.

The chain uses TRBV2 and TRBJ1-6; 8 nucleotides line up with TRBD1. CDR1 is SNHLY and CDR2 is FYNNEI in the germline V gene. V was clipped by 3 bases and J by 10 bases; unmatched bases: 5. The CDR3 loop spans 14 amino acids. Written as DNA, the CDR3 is TGTGCCAGCAGTGAGACAGGGGAACGGTCACCCCTCCACTTT. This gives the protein CASSETGERSPLHF.

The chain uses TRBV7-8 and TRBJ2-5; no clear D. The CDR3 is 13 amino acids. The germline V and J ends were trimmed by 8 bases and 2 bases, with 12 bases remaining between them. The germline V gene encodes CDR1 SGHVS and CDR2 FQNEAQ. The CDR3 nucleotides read TGTGCCAGCTTGCTAGGGCCTCAAGAGACCCAGTACTTC. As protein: CASLLGPQETQYF.

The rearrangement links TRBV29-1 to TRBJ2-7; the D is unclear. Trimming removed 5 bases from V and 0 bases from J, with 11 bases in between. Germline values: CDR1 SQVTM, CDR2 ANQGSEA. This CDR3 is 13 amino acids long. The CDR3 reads CSVWGPSSYEQYF. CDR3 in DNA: TGCAGCGTTTGGGGTCCCAGCTCCTACGAGCAGTACTTC.

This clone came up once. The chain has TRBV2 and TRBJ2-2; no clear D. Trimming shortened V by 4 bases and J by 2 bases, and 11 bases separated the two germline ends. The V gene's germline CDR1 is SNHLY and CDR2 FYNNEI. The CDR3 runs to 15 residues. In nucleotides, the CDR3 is TGTGCCAGCAGTGGTCAGGCGAGTAACACCGGGGAGCTGTTTTTT. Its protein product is CASSGQASNTGELFF.

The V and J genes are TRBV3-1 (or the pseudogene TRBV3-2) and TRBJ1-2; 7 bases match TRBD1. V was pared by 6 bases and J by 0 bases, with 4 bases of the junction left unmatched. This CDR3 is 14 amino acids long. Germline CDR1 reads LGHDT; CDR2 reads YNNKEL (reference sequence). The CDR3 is CASSVGTANYGYTF. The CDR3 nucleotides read TGTGCCAGCAGTGTTGGGACAGCTAACTATGGCTACACCTTC.

The CDR3 sequence is CASSLRQNTGELFF. The CDR3, as DNA: TGTGCCAGCAGTTTACGACAGAACACCGGGGAGCTGTTTTTT. The chain employs TRBV7-2 and TRBJ2-2; D unresolved. Germline V lookup: CDR1 SGHTA, CDR2 FQGNSA. CDR3 length: 14 amino acids. V dropped 6 bases and J dropped 1 base, with 9 bases sitting between them.

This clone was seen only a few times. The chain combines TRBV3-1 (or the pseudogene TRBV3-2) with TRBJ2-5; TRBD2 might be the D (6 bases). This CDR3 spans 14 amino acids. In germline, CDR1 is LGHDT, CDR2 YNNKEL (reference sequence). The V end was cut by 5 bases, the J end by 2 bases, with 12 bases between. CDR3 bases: TGTGCCAGCAGCATGGGACTCCCTCAAGAGACCCAGTACTTC. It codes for CASSMGLPQETQYF.

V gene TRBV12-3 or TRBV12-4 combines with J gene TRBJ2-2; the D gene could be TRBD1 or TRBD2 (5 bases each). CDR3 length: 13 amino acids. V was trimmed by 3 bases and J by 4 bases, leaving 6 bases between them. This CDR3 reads CASSLRGTGELFF. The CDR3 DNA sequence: TGTGCCAGCAGTTTGAGGGGCACCGGGGAGCTGTTTTTT.

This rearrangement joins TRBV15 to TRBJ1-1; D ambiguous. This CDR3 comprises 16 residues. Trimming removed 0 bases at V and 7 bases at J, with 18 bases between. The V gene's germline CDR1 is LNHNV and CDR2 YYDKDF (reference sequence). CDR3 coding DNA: TGTGCCACCAGCAGAGAACTAAGCGGCGGTTTAAGTGAAGCTTTCTTT. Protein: CATSRELSGGLSEAFF.

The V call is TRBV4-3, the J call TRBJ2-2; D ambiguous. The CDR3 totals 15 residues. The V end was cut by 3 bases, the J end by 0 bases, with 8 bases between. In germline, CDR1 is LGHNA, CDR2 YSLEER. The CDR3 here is CASSQGPANTGELFF. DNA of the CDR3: TGCGCCAGCAGCCAGGGTCCAGCGAACACCGGGGAGCTGTTTTTT.

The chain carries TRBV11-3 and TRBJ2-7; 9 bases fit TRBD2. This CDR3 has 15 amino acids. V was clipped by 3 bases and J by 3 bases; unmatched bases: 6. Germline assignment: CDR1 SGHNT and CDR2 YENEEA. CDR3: CASSFSDSGGYEQYF. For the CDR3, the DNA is TGTGCCAGCAGCTTTAGTGATAGCGGGGGCTACGAGCAGTACTTC.

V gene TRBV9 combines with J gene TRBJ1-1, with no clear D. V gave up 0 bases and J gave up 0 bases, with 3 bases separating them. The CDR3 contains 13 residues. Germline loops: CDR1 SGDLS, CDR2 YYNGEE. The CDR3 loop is CASSVDVNTEAFF. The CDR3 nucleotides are TGTGCCAGCAGCGTAGACGTGAACACTGAAGCTTTCTTT. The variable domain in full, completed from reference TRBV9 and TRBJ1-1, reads DSGVTQTPKHLITATGQRVTLRCSPRSGDLSVYWYQQSLDQGLQFLIQYYNGEERAKGNILERFSAQQFPDLHSELNLSSLELGDSALYFCASSVDVNTEAFFGQGTRLTVV.

CDR3 in DNA: TGTGCCAGTGCTTTAATCCCATCTTCTGAAAAACTGTTTTTT. It is translated as CASALIPSSEKLFF. The rearrangement links TRBV6-5 to TRBJ1-4, with D hard to call. Germline assignment: CDR1 MNHEY and CDR2 SVGAGI. Deletions cut 9 bases from V and 7 bases from J, with 18 bases between. The CDR3 covers 14 residues.

The CDR3 sequence is CATSRGGQPQHF. The DNA for the CDR3 is TGTGCCACCAGCAGGGGGGGTCAGCCCCAGCATTTT. The chain has TRBV15 and TRBJ1-5; maybe TRBD1 (5 bases). V was clipped by 3 bases and J by 6 bases, with 6 bases between them. Germline V gene sequence: CDR1 LNHNV, CDR2 YYDKDF (reference sequence). The CDR3 consists of 12 residues. Supplemented by reference TRBV15 and TRBJ1-5, the full variable domain reads DAMVIQNPRYQVTQFGKPVTLSCSQTLNHNVMYWYQQKSSQAPKLLFHYYDKDFNNEADTPDNFQSRRPNTSFCFLDIRSPGLGDTAMYLCATSRGGQPQHFGDGTRLSIL.

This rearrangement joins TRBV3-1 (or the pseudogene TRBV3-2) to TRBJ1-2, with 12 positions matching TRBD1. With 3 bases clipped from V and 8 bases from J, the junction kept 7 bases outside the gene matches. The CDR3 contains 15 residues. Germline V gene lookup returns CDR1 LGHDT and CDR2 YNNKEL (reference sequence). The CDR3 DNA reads TGTGCCAGCAGCCACAGGGGACAGGGGGCGCGAGGCTACACCTTC. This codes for CASSHRGQGARGYTF.

CDR3 region: CASSAMTSVGYGYTF. CDR3 in DNA: TGTGCCAGCAGCGCAATGACATCGGTGGGCTATGGCTACACCTTC. The chain couples TRBV9 to TRBJ1-2, with D unclear. The germline V and J ends were trimmed by 3 bases and 4 bases, with 16 bases remaining between them. The CDR3 contains 15 residues. The germline gives CDR1 SGDLS, CDR2 YYNGEE.

The CDR3 sequence: CASAGGSHQETQYF. The CDR3 DNA reads as TGTGCCAGCGCAGGGGGCTCGCACCAAGAGACCCAGTACTTC. V gene TRBV18 combines with J gene TRBJ2-5; TRBD1 matches 8 bases. The CDR3 totals 14 residues. CDR1 and CDR2 (germline): KGHSH, LQKENI. V was clipped by 8 bases and J by 0 bases; unmatched bases: 5.

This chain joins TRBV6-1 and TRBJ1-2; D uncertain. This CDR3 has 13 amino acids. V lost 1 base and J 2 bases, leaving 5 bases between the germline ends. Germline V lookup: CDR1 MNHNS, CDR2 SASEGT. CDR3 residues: CASSEGLNYGYTF. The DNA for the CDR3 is TGTGCCAGCAGTGAAGGCCTGAACTATGGCTACACCTTC.

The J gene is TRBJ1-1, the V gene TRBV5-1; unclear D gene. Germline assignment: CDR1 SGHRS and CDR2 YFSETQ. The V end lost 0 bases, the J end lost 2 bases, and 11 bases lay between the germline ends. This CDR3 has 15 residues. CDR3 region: CASSLASGDNTEAFF. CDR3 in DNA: TGCGCCAGCAGCTTGGCTTCGGGAGATAACACTGAAGCTTTCTTT.

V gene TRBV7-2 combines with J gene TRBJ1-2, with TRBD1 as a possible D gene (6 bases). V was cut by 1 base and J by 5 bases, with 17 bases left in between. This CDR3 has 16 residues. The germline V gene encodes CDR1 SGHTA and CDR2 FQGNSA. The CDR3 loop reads CASSLDGLGAAYGYTF. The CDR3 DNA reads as TGTGCCAGCAGCTTAGATGGGTTGGGGGCCGCGTATGGCTACACCTTC. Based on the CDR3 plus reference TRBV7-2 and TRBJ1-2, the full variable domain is GAGVSQSPSNKVTEKGKDVELRCDPISGHTALYWYRQSLGQGLEFLIYFQGNSAPDKSGLPSDRFSAERTGGSVSTLTIQRTQQEDSAVYLCASSLDGLGAAYGYTFGSGTRLTVV.